This T cell receptor (beta chain) emerged from a study of shared clonotypes between healthy human individuals. Whole-study results and caveats: Roughly 4.6% of naive CD4 clonotypes were common to a few donors. Incomplete sequencing of sorted subsets was indicated by rarefaction despite large depth.

Trimming took 0 bases from V and 3 from J; bases not matched to a gene: 4. The germline V gene has CDR1 SGHDN and CDR2 FVKESK. The CDR3 contains 17 residues. The table came from immunoSEQ multiplex PCR; TCRdb's copy has only in-frame clones and leaves some out. The sample has approximately 640,000 clones, about two thirds seen once. This clone was recorded a few times. Its antigen is currently unknown. The TCR sequence derives from a woman in her thirties in good health. V usage is TRBV14 and J usage is TRBJ2-1; 11 bases match TRBD2. The sample consisted of memory CD4+ T cells sorted from blood. The subset was: CD45RA-negative fraction. Written as DNA, the CDR3 is TGTGCCAGCAGCCAAGACCGAACTAGCGGGAGCTACAATGAGCAGTTCTTC. Its protein is CASSQDRTSGSYNEQFF.